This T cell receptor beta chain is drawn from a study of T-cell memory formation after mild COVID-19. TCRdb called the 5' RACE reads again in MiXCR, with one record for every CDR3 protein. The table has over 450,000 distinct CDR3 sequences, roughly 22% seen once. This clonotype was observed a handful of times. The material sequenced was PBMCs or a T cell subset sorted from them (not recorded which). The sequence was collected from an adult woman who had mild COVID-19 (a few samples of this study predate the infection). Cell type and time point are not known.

CDR3 nucleotide sequence: TGTGCCAGCAGCTTGGGACATATCGAGGGCAGCCAATCCTACGAGCAGTACTTC. It translates to CASSLGHIEGSQSYEQYF. The chain is built from TRBV5-4 and TRBJ2-7; maybe TRBD2 (5 bases). The CDR3 sequence is 18 residues long. V shed 0 bases and J shed 1 base, with 20 bases lying between them. Per germline, CDR1 SGHNT and CDR2 YYREEE (reference sequence).